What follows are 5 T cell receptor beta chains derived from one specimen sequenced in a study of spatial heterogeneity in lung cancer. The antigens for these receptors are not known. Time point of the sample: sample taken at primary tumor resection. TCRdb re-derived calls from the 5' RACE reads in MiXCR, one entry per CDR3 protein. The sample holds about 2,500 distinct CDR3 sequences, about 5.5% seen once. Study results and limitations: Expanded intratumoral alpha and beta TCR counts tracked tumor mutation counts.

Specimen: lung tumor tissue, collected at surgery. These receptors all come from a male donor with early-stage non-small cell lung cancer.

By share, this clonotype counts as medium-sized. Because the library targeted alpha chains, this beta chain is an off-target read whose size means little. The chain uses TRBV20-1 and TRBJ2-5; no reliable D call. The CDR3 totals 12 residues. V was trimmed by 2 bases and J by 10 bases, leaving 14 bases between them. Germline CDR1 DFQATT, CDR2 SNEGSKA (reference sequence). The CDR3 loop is CSARMIYWGQYF. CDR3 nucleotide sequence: TGCAGTGCTAGAATGATTTATTGGGGCCAGTACTTC.

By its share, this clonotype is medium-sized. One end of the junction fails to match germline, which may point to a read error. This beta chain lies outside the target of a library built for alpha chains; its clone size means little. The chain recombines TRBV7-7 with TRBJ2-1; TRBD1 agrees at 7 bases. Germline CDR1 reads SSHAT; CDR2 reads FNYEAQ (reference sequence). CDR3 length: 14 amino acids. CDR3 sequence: CASSLEGARNEQFF. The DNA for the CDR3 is TGTGCTAGCAGCTTAGAGGGGGCGCGCAATGAGCAGTTCTTC.

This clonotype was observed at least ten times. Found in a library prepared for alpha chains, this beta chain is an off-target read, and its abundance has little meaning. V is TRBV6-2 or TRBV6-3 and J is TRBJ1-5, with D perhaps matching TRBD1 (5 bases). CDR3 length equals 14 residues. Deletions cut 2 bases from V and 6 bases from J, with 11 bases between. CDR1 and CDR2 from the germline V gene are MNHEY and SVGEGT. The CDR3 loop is CASSYRGGGQPQHF. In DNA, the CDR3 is TGTGCCAGCAGTTACAGGGGCGGGGGTCAGCCCCAGCATTTT.

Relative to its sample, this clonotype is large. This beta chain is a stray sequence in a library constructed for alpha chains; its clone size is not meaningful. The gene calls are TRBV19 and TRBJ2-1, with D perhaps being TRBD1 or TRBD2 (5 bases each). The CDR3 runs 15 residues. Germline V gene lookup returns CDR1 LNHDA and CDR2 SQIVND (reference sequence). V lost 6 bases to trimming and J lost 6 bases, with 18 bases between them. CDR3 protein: CASSPSGTRPNEQFF. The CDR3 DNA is TGTGCCAGTAGCCCCTCCGGGACCAGACCCAATGAGCAGTTCTTC.

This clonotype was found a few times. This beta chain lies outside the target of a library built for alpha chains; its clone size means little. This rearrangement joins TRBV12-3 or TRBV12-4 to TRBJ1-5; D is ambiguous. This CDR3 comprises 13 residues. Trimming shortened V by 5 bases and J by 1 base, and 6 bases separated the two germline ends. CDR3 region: CASSKSSNQPQHF. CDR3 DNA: TGTGCCAGCAGTAAGAGCAGCAATCAGCCCCAGCATTTT.